Listed below are T cell receptor beta chains from one sample, sequenced in a study of identical twins. TCRdb passed the 5' RACE reads through MiXCR, listing each CDR3 protein once. The table shows hundreds of thousands of distinct CDR3 sequences, with 21% occurring only once. These data were likewise used in another study, on T cells expressing NK-cell markers.

Sequencing used PBMCs. These receptors originate from a woman aged 18-29 years in good health. The CDR3 runs from the conserved cysteine through the conserved F or W. A D gene is named only where the DNA matches it firmly. Rows give clone size only sometimes, using once, few, many, or a class for an expanded clone.

d_call clone_size j_call v_call cdr3_nt cdr3_aa
NA many TRBJ2-2 TRBV9 TGTGCCAGCATGGATCCGAACACCGGGGAGCTGTTTTTT CASMDPNTGELFF
NA few TRBJ2-7 TRBV7-2 TGTGCCAGCAGCTTAGTATTGCGGTACGAGCAGTACTTC CASSLVLRYEQYF
TRBD2 NA TRBJ2-1 TRBV7-9 TGTGCCAGCAGCTTAGCGGTACTAGCGCAACTCCCTAATGAGCAGTTCTTC CASSLAVLAQLPNEQFF
NA many TRBJ2-5 TRBV4-3 TGCGCCAGCAGTCAGGGACGGAAAGAGACCCAGTACTTC CASSQGRKETQYF
NA few TRBJ2-1 TRBV5-1 TGCGCCAGCAGCTTGGCCGGGCGGGGCGAGAACAATGAGCAGTTCTTC CASSLAGRGENNEQFF
TRBD1 NA TRBJ1-6 TRBV6-5 TGTGCCAGTGGGACAGCTAGATCACCCCTCCACTTT CASGTARSPLHF
NA few TRBJ2-6 TRBV20-1 TGCAGTGCTTTGGGCTCTGGGGCCAACGTCCTGACTTTC CSALGSGANVLTF
NA many TRBJ2-2 TRBV20-1 TGCAGTGCTAGAGGTGGGCCTAGCGAATCCAGGGAGCTGTTTTTT CSARGGPSESRELFF
NA NA TRBJ1-2 TRBV10-3 TGTGCCATCAGTGCGGGAACAGAAAATGGCTACACCTTC CAISAGTENGYTF
NA few TRBJ2-6 TRBV6-5 TGTGCCAGCAGTTACTCTCTAGCGTTCGGGAACGGGGCCAACGTCCTGACTTTC CASSYSLAFGNGANVLTF
NA NA TRBJ1-1 TRBV12-3/TRBV12-4 TGTGCCAGCAGGACCCGACAGACAGCTTTCTTT CASRTRQTAFF
TRBD2 few TRBJ2-3 TRBV30 TGTGCCTGGACCCGAAGCGGGAAATTAGATACGCAGTATTTT CAWTRSGKLDTQYF
NA few TRBJ2-7 TRBV12-3/TRBV12-4 TGTGCCAGCAGCCGACAGGAGTCGTCCTACGAGCAGTACTTC CASSRQESSYEQYF
NA NA TRBJ2-1 TRBV5-1 TGCGCCAGCAGCGGGGGGTTGGGGCGGACAGCCTACAATGAGCAGTTCTTC CASSGGLGRTAYNEQFF
NA few TRBJ2-3 TRBV20-1 TGCAGTCCCCAACGGGGCGGCACAGATACGCAGTATTTT CSPQRGGTDTQYF
NA NA TRBJ2-5 TRBV24-1 TGTGCCACCAGTGACAGTGAAGAGACCCAGTACTTC CATSDSEETQYF